Below are 9 T cell receptor beta chains sequenced from a single sample in a study of blood T cell repertoires in COVID-19 (dated by TCRdb to 2020 to 2022). Library generation was performed with the immunoSEQ multiplex PCR assay. Here the immuneACCESS table is served through TCRdb, limited to in-frame sequences with V and J called. Missing clones are a known gap in these copies; in checked studies unresolved V genes cover under half, and the rest lacks a known reason. The sample data list roughly 68,000 clones, and 90% of these were observed just once. The top ten clones comprise under 0.65% of the sample. The sequencing sample was made of peripheral blood. These receptors were collected from a man aged 45-65 years with COVID-19, enrolled during active disease.

The chain employs TRBV5-1 and TRBJ1-6; D is undetermined. Germline CDR1 reads SGHRS; CDR2 reads YFSETQ. The CDR3 is made up of 15 amino acids. V was pared by 0 bases and J by 6 bases, with 10 bases between. In DNA, the CDR3 is TGCGCCAGCAGCTTGGATGACACTTCTAATTCACCCCTCCACTTT. Protein product: CASSLDDTSNSPLHF.

The rearrangement joins TRBV2 to TRBJ1-1; D is unresolved. Deletions cut 3 bases from V and 8 bases from J, with 7 bases between. The germline V gene has CDR1 SNHLY and CDR2 FYNNEI. The CDR3 totals 11 residues. CDR3 nucleotide sequence: TGTGCCAGCAGTGACCCCAGGGAAGCTTTCTTT. Its translation: CASSDPREAFF.

The V and J genes are TRBV11-2 and TRBJ2-4, with 8 bases matching TRBD1. The germline V gene has CDR1 SGHAT and CDR2 FQNNGV. V lost 5 bases and J lost 9; bases outside the gene matches: 6. The length of the CDR3 is 13 residues. CDR3 in amino acids: CASSTRGQAIQYF. The CDR3, as DNA: TGTGCCAGCAGCACCCGGGGACAGGCCATTCAGTACTTC. Using reference TRBV11-2 and TRBJ2-4 for the parts outside the CDR3, the full variable domain is EAGVAQSPRYKIIEKRQSVAFWCNPISGHATLYWYQQILGQGPKLLIQFQNNGVVDDSQLPKDRFSAERLKGVDSTLKIQPAKLEDSAVYLCASSTRGQAIQYFGAGTRLSVL.

This chain connects TRBV28 to TRBJ2-5; D is ambiguous. This CDR3 region has 16 residues. Trimming removed 5 bases at V and 5 bases at J, with 21 bases between. From germline, CDR1 is MDHEN and CDR2 SYDVKM. The CDR3 DNA reads TGTGCCAGCAGTAGCTACGGGTCGAGCGTCTGGGAGACCCAGTACTTC. It translates to CASSSYGSSVWETQYF.

The chain recombines TRBV3-1 (or the pseudogene TRBV3-2) with TRBJ2-1; 8 bases are shared with TRBD2. Looked up from germline, CDR1 is LGHDT and CDR2 is YNNKEL (reference sequence). J was trimmed by 9 bases and V by 4 bases; bases with no gene match: 2. The CDR3 has 12 amino acids. The CDR3 DNA reads TGTGCCAGCAGCCTTACTAGCGGTGAGCAGTTCTTC. Protein sequence: CASSLTSGEQFF.

V and J are TRBV6-1 and TRBJ1-2; possibly TRBD1 for D (6 bases). The germline CDR1 and CDR2 sequences are MNHNS and SASEGT. The germline V and J ends were trimmed by 1 base and 8 bases, with 14 bases remaining between them. This CDR3 comprises 14 residues. The CDR3 bases are TGTGCCAGCAGTGAAGGACAGGAAAGTAGGGGCTACACCTTC. Translated: CASSEGQESRGYTF.

The chain links TRBV7-9 to TRBJ2-1; 13 positions agree with TRBD2. J was trimmed by 0 bases and V by 5 bases; bases with no gene match: 10. Per germline, CDR1 SEHNR and CDR2 FQNEAQ (reference sequence). The CDR3 consists of 19 residues. The DNA for the CDR3 is TGTGCCAGCAGCCTCGGACTAGCGGGAGTGGCTTCCTCCTACAATGAGCAGTTCTTC. It codes for CASSLGLAGVASSYNEQFF.

This sequence joins TRBV29-1 and TRBJ2-5; D is uncertain. The CDR3 covers 10 residues. Germline-derived CDR1 and CDR2 are SQVTM and ANQGSEA. Trimming left V 7 bases short and J 5 bases short, with 8 bases between. CDR3 nucleotide sequence: TGCAGCGCCTATAGTGAGACCCAGTACTTC. It is translated as CSAYSETQYF.

The rearrangement links TRBV6-1 to TRBJ2-1, with 10 bases that match TRBD2. Germline values: CDR1 MNHNS, CDR2 SASEGT. The ends lost 4 bases at V and 7 bases at J; junction bases unmatched: 10. The length of the CDR3 is 16 residues. The CDR3 region is CASSVASGRRKNEQFF. CDR3 nucleotides: TGTGCCAGCAGTGTCGCTAGCGGGAGAAGAAAGAATGAGCAGTTCTTC.